Detailed here is one TCR beta chain. Its target is not known. Clones were sequenced by immunoSEQ multiplex PCR, and TCRdb holds only the in-frame ones, with some missing. The sample yields some 96,000 clones, around 90% seen once. This sample stems from a study of identifying expanded T cells in peripheral blood. Overall study findings and caveats: Two-week clone count variance significantly increased as total template count grew. Technical replicates showed roughly 1.2 changed clones; two weeks roughly 16; four weeks 19.

V lost 0 bases, J lost 5 bases, and 10 bases lay in between. This CDR3 is 14 amino acids long. Germline V gene data show CDR1 as SGHAT and CDR2 as FQNNGV. Healthy donors had no documented immune events, such as infections, while sampled. The J gene is TRBJ1-1, the V gene TRBV11-2, with D possibly being TRBD1 (6 bases). Sequencing was performed on blood. This clonotype was sampled from a person aged 18 to 75 in good health. The CDR3: CASSLDRRGTEAFF. The CDR3 bases are TGTGCCAGCAGCTTAGATAGAAGGGGGACTGAAGCTTTCTTT.